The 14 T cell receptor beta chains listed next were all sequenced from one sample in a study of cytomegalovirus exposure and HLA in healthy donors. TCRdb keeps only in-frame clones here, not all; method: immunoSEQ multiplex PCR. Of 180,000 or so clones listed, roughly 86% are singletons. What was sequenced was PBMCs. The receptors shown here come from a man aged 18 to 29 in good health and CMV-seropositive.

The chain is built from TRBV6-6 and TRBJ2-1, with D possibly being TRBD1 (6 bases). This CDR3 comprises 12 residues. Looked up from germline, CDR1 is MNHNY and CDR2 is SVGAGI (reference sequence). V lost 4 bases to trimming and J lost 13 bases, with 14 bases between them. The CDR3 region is CASSSQGSIQFF. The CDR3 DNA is TGTGCCAGCAGTTCTCAGGGGAGTATACAGTTCTTC.

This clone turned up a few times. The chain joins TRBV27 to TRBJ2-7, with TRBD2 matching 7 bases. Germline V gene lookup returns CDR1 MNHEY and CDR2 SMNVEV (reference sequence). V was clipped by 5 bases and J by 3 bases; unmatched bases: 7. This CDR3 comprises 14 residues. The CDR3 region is CASSPLGGSYEQYF. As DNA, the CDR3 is TGTGCCAGCAGTCCCTTAGGCGGGAGCTACGAGCAGTACTTC.

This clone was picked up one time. The CDR3 nucleotides read TGTGCCAGCAGTTCCCTCGGACTAGCGGGAACCTACGAGCAGTACTTC. It is translated as CASSSLGLAGTYEQYF. This chain links TRBV28 with TRBJ2-7; 12 bases are shared with TRBD2. Germline V gives CDR1 MDHEN, CDR2 SYDVKM. V dropped 4 bases and J dropped 2; count of bases not matched to a gene: 6. The CDR3 loop spans 16 amino acids.

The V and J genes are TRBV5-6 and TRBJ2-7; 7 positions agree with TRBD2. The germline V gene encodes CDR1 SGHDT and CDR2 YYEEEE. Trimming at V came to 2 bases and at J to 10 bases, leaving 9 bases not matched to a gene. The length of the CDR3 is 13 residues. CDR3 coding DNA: TGTGCCAGCAGCTTCGGGGAGGGTTCAAGTCAGTACTTC. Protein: CASSFGEGSSQYF.

The CDR3 reads CAISGSSGESNEQFF. DNA for the CDR3: TGTGCCATCAGCGGCTCTAGCGGGGAGTCCAATGAGCAGTTCTTC. The V gene is TRBV10-3, the J gene TRBJ2-1, with 9 bases fitting TRBD2. CDR1 and CDR2 (germline): ENHRY, SYGVKD. J lost 6 bases, V lost 6 bases, and 9 bases had no gene match. The length of the CDR3 is 15 residues.

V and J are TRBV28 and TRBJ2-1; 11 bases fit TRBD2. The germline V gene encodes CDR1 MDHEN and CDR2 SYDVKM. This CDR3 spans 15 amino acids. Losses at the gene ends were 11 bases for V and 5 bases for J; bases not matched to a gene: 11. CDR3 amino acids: CAADRGTSGNNEQFF. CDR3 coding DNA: TGTGCCGCCGACAGGGGGACTAGCGGAAACAATGAGCAGTTCTTC.

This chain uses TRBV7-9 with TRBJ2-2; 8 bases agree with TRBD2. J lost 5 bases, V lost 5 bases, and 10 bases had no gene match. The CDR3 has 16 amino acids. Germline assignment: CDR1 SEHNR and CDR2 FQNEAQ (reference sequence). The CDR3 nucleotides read TGTGCCAGCAGCGAAACCGGGGGGGAAAGGACCGGGGAGCTGTTTTTT. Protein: CASSETGGERTGELFF. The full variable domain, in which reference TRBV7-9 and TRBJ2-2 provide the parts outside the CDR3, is DTGVSQNPRHKITKRGQNVTFRCDPISEHNRLYWYRQTLGQGPEFLTYFQNEAQLEKSRLLSDRFSAERPKGSFSTLEIQRTEQGDSAMYLCASSETGGERTGELFFGEGSRLTVL.

The CDR3, as DNA: TGTGCCAGCAGCCTACGACTAGCGGGGGGTTCAGATACGCAGTATTTT. It specifies CASSLRLAGGSDTQYF. The V and J genes are TRBV7-2 and TRBJ2-3; 13 bases are shared with TRBD2. The CDR3 totals 16 residues. Trimming cost V 5 bases and J 4 bases; bases outside gene matches: 6. CDR1 SGHTA and CDR2 FQGNSA come from the germline V gene.

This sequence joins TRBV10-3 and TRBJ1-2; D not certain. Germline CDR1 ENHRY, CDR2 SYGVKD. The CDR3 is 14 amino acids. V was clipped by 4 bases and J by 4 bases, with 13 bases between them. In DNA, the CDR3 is TGTGCCATCAGTGTCCGACAAGTTACCTATGGCTACACCTTC. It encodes CAISVRQVTYGYTF.

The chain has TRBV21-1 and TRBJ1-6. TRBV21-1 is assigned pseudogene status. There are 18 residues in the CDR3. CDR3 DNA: TGTGCCAGCAGCAAAGAGGCCGCGAAGGGAGGCAGGAATTCACCCCTCCACTTT. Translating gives CASSKEAAKGGRNSPLHF.

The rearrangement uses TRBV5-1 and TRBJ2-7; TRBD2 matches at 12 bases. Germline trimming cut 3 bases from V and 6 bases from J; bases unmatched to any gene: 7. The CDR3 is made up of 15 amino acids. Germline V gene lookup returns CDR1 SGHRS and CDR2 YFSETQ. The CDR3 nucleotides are TGCGCCAGCAGCTACCGACTAGCGGGAGACTCCGAGCAGTACTTC. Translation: CASSYRLAGDSEQYF.

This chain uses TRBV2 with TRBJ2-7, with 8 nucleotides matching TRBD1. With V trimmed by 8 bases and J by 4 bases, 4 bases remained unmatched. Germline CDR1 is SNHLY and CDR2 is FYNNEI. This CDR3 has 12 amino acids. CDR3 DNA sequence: TGTGCCAGCGGGACAGGAGTTTACGAGCAGTACTTC. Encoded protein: CASGTGVYEQYF.

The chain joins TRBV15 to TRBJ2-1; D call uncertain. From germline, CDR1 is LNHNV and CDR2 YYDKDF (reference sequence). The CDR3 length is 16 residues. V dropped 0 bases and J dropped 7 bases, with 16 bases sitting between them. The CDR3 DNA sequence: TGTGCCACCAGCAGAGATCACCTCGCAGGTGGGAATGAGCAGTTCTTC. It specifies CATSRDHLAGGNEQFF.

The CDR3 region has the DNA TGCAGCGCAAAGCGGGAGGGTGATACGCAGTATTTT. This codes for CSAKREGDTQYF. The chain employs TRBV29-1 and TRBJ2-3, with TRBD2 matching over 10 bases. V shed 7 bases, J shed 6 bases, and the junction held 4 bases outside the gene matches. CDR3 length: 12 amino acids. Germline CDR1 reads SQVTM; CDR2 reads ANQGSEA.